These T cell receptor beta chains were read from a single sample in a study of liver allograft versus peripheral blood T cells. TCRdb re-called the reads through MiXCR, storing one row per CDR3 protein. The data contain a few thousand distinct CDR3 sequences, over 15% of them singletons. These receptors originate from a human patient who had a liver transplant. The graft donor may have given rise to some T cells. Each CDR3 is given with its conserved first and last residue. The D gene is left open where the match is weak. The listing skips clone size in some rows; elsewhere it reads once, few, many or a size class.

clone_size	d_call	v_call	j_call	cdr3_nt	cdr3_aa
.	.	TRBV27	TRBJ1-6	TGTGCCAGCAGGCCGACGGCTAATAATTCACCCCTCCACTTT	CASRPTANNSPLHF
.	.	TRBV28	TRBJ1-5	TGTGCCAGCAGTCCCGCGGGAGGGTACAGGTCGAACAATCAGCCCCAGCATTTT	CASSPAGGYRSNNQPQHF
.	.	TRBV19	TRBJ2-5	TGTGCCAGTAGTATTGGGGACACGTCGCGGGAGACCCAGTACTTC	CASSIGDTSRETQYF
many	TRBD1	TRBV5-6	TRBJ2-2	TGTGCCAGCATCCCCTCAGGGGGTCGGACCGGGGAGCTGTTTTTT	CASIPSGGRTGELFF
medium-sized	.	TRBV6-1	TRBJ1-1	TGTGCCAGCAGTGATTATACAGGGAGCACTGAAGCTTTCTTT	CASSDYTGSTEAFF
few	TRBD1	TRBV20-1	TRBJ1-2	TGCAGTGCTAGAGATCCTTCCGCCGGACAGGTTGATGGCTACACCTTC	CSARDPSAGQVDGYTF
.	.	TRBV9	TRBJ1-4	TGTGCCAGCAGCCCAGGTGGGGCCGGGGAAAAACTGTTTTTT	CASSPGGAGEKLFF
medium-sized	.	TRBV24-1	TRBJ2-5	TGTGCCACCAGTGACGTCGGAGGGGACCAAGAGACCCAGTACTTC	CATSDVGGDQETQYF
medium-sized	TRBD1	TRBV19	TRBJ2-5	TGTGCCAGTAGTCGACAACAGGACAGGGTTGGAGAGACCCAGTACTTC	CASSRQQDRVGETQYF
medium-sized	.	TRBV6-1	TRBJ2-7	TGTGCCAGCACTTTAGGCAGGACAGCCTCCTACGAGCAGTACTTC	CASTLGRTASYEQYF
few	.	TRBV13	TRBJ1-3	TGTGCCAGCAGCCAGGGAGGGGTTGGTGGAAACACCATATATTTT	CASSQGGVGGNTIYF
.	.	TRBV28	TRBJ2-7	TGTGCCAGCAGAAACTACAGGAACTCCTACGAGCAGTACTTC	CASRNYRNSYEQYF
.	.	TRBV20-1	TRBJ1-2	TGCAGTGCTAAGACCGGGACGGACTATGGCTACACCTTC	CSAKTGTDYGYTF
many	.	TRBV11-1	TRBJ2-1	TGTGCCAGCAGCGCCCGGTTAGGGTCTAGCTCCTACAATGAGCAGTTCTTC	CASSARLGSSSYNEQFF
few	.	TRBV14	TRBJ2-4	TGTGCCAGCAGCCACGACGGCAACATTCAGTACTTC	CASSHDGNIQYF
medium-sized	TRBD1	TRBV6-1	TRBJ2-7	TGTGCCAGCAGTGACCTCGGGACAGGGACCTACGAGCAGTACTTC	CASSDLGTGTYEQYF
many	.	TRBV7-9	TRBJ1-2	TGTGCCAGCAGCTCCCCCAGGGGTGGCTACACCTTC	CASSSPRGGYTF